The 11 T cell receptor beta chains given below trace back to one sample, sequenced in a study of blood T cell repertoires in COVID-19. Repertoires were generated with immunoSEQ multiplex PCR, while TCRdb's copy carries only in-frame clones and drops some. The repertoire has approximately 80,000 clones, around 83% of them found once; the top ten carry 25% to 30%. The sequencing sample was made of peripheral blood. The receptor set was obtained from a human donor in a cohort sampled during active COVID-19.

The chain combines TRBV10-3 with TRBJ2-1, with 11 nucleotides matching TRBD2. The CDR3 runs 15 residues. Germline lookup yields CDR1 ENHRY and CDR2 SYGVKD. V shed 6 bases, J shed 8 bases, and the junction held 9 bases outside the gene matches. The CDR3 nucleotides are TGTGCCATCAGCCCCGAGGGACTAGCGGTCCATGAGCAGTTCTTC. It specifies CAISPEGLAVHEQFF.

This clone was counted a few times. The J gene is TRBJ2-7, the V gene TRBV7-9, with 9 bases aligning to TRBD1. Looked up from germline, CDR1 is SEHNR and CDR2 is FQNEAQ (reference sequence). This CDR3 has 19 amino acids. The J segment lost 9 bases and the V segment lost 1 base, leaving 22 bases of the junction unmatched. The CDR3 nucleotides read TGTGCCAGCAGCTTAGTACGGGACAGGGCCCTCCCGGAGCAACGACGGCAGTACTTC. This gives the protein CASSLVRDRALPEQRRQYF.

The chain recombines TRBV15 with TRBJ1-4; maybe TRBD1 (5 bases). Looked up from germline, CDR1 is LNHNV and CDR2 is YYDKDF (reference sequence). This CDR3 contains 14 residues. The V end was cut by 1 base, the J end by 4 bases, with 7 bases between. The chain's CDR3 is CATSRGGDNEKLFF. The DNA of the CDR3 is TGTGCCACCAGCAGAGGGGGGGATAATGAAAAACTGTTTTTT.

The chain combines TRBV4-2 with TRBJ1-5, with 9 bases that match TRBD1. The CDR3 consists of 14 residues. Germline assignment: CDR1 LGHNA and CDR2 YNFKEQ. V was clipped by 4 bases and J by 7 bases; unmatched bases: 5. DNA for the CDR3: TGTGCCAGCAGCCTAGGACAGGGGATCCAGCCCCAGCATTTT. Amino acid sequence: CASSLGQGIQPQHF.

The rearrangement joins TRBV29-1 to TRBJ1-1; D ambiguous. Germline V gene lookup returns CDR1 SQVTM and CDR2 ANQGSEA. Trimming cost V 3 bases and J 1 base, with 6 bases left between them. This CDR3 region has 12 residues. The CDR3 here is CSVDEGNTEAFF. CDR3 coding DNA: TGCAGCGTTGATGAGGGGAACACTGAAGCTTTCTTT.

The chain uses TRBV2 and TRBJ2-5; TRBD2 agrees at 11 bases. There are 15 residues in the CDR3. Germline lookup yields CDR1 SNHLY and CDR2 FYNNEI. After removal of 5 bases from V and 5 bases from J, the junction contained 7 bases not matched to a gene. The DNA of the CDR3 is TGTGCCAGCAGTTTTCTAGCGGGGGGTCCGGAGACCCAGTACTTC. This encodes CASSFLAGGPETQYF.

This sequence joins TRBV5-1 and TRBJ2-3; D possibly corresponds to TRBD2 (5 bases). Germline loops: CDR1 SGHRS, CDR2 YFSETQ. Trimming shortened V by 5 bases and J by 2 bases, and 6 bases separated the two germline ends. This CDR3 is 12 amino acids long. The CDR3 DNA follows: TGCGCCAGCAGGAGGGACACAGATACGCAGTATTTT. As protein: CASRRDTDTQYF.

This chain connects TRBV5-4 to TRBJ1-5; D remains ambiguous. The CDR3 is 16 amino acids. Germline V gives CDR1 SGHNT, CDR2 YYREEE (reference sequence). V was cut by 4 bases and J by 0 bases, with 14 bases left in between. The chain's CDR3 is CASSRDGEGSNQPQHF. The CDR3 DNA follows: TGTGCCAGCAGCCGAGACGGAGAAGGTAGCAATCAGCCCCAGCATTTT. The entire variable domain, with the rest obtained from reference TRBV5-4 and TRBJ1-5, is as follows: ETGVTQSPTHLIKTRGQQVTLRCSSQSGHNTVSWYQQALGQGPQFIFQYYREEENGRGNFPPRFSGLQFPNYSSELNVNALELDDSALYLCASSRDGEGSNQPQHFGDGTRLSIL.

V and J are TRBV3-1 (or the pseudogene TRBV3-2) and TRBJ2-3; maybe TRBD1 (5 bases). Germline assignment: CDR1 LGHDT and CDR2 YNNKEL (reference sequence). V lost 5 bases and J lost 1, with 13 bases in between. This CDR3 region has 15 residues. CDR3 coding DNA: TGTGCCAGCAGCTCGGACATGTTTGGCACAGATACGCAGTATTTT. Its translation is CASSSDMFGTDTQYF.

V and J are TRBV5-1 and TRBJ2-3; a possible D gene is TRBD2 (6 bases). The ends were cut back, 4 bases at V and 2 bases at J, with 11 bases in the middle. The CDR3 extends over 14 amino acids. From germline, CDR1 is SGHRS and CDR2 YFSETQ. The chain's CDR3 is CASSPRDSTDTQYF. For the CDR3, the DNA is TGCGCCAGCAGCCCCCGGGACTCCACAGATACGCAGTATTTT. The full variable domain, in which reference TRBV5-1 and TRBJ2-3 provide the parts outside the CDR3, is KAGVTQTPRYLIKTRGQQVTLSCSPISGHRSVSWYQQTPGQGLQFLFEYFSETQRNKGNFPGRFSGRQFSNSRSEMNVSTLELGDSALYLCASSPRDSTDTQYFGPGTRLTVL.

This clone occurred a few times. The chain links TRBV7-9 to TRBJ2-2; no definite D call. Trimming removed 5 bases at V and 7 bases at J, with 11 bases between. The CDR3 extends over 13 amino acids. In germline, CDR1 is SEHNR, CDR2 FQNEAQ (reference sequence). This CDR3 is CASSLERGGELFF. Written as DNA, the CDR3 is TGTGCCAGCAGCCTGGAACGAGGCGGGGAGCTGTTTTTT.